This TCR beta chain was identified during a study of cytomegalovirus exposure and HLA in healthy donors (dated by TCRdb to 2015 to 2018). Study-level background: A later analysis indicated that the 95 to 150 validation repertoires were generated on the platform also employed for the approximately 690 repertoires of the first cohort. To predict cytomegalovirus infection status, the study brought together high-throughput TCR immunosequencing, statistical association of individual TCRs with disease status, and machine learning. The study aimed to test whether signatures of past pathogen exposure could be identified by cataloging public T cell receptors. Besides the first cohort of around 700 subjects, a separate validation cohort made up of 120 different subjects was used. The research as a whole found: It was suggested by the authors that the approach could potentially be generalized to other disease states and immunological phenotypes. A total of 164 TCR beta chains were listed by the study as associated with cytomegalovirus. In a later analysis, TCRs clustered in the first cohort were found to also tend to co-occur in the roughly 120 validation repertoires, with 85% to 95% of cluster scores above 0. A later analysis lacked HLA typing for the validation cohort, so it scored co-occurrence in that cohort across all 110 or so repertoires. In vitro tests confirmed that three of the cytomegalovirus-associated TCR beta chains recognize cytomegalovirus antigens. In both the original and validation cohorts, the classifier was reported to diagnose cytomegalovirus status with high specificity and sensitivity. Across donors, most TCR sequences were observed very rarely, whereas some public TCRs were present in many individuals.

The donors were included in the validation cohort of some 120 subjects, a group kept apart from the approximately 700-subject first cohort. A word on this clone: Which antigen it targets is not known. Mismatch with germline at one junction end may stem from a read error.

Library preparation employed the immunoSEQ multiplex PCR assay. For the original study's pipeline: A statistical classification framework was built to diagnose cytomegalovirus status from the catalog of TCR beta chain sequences. What TCRdb holds here is the immuneACCESS table cut down to in-frame rearrangements. Part of the clones is not present; checked against another copy, under half of the missing clones reflect an unresolved V gene, and the others are unexplained. V and J calls and clone size follow that table, whereas D and trimming were derived from the DNA. The sample includes roughly 60,000 clones, with roughly 94% observed a single time. Clones ranked in the top ten supply 2% to 2.5% of the sample. The CDR3, cysteine through phenylalanine, is 17 amino acids long. The CDR3 DNA has 51 bases and is translated from base 1. CDR1 and CDR2 were assigned from the germline V gene as KGHSH and LQKENI.

The sequencing sample was made of PBMCs. The chain is encoded by TRBV18 joined to TRBJ2-1; the D region possibly corresponds to TRBD1 (5 bases align). The clonotype was recovered from a young man in good health and CMV-seronegative. The CDR3 loop reads CASSPPMGPSSNNEQFF. The DNA sequence is as follows: TGTGCCAGCTCACCGCCCATGGGGCCGTCCTCCAACAATGAGCAGTTCTTC. The variable domain in full, with residues beyond the CDR3 obtained from the reference TRBV18 and TRBJ2-1 genes, is NAGVMQNPRHLVRRRGQEARLRCSPMKGHSHVYWYRQLPEEGLKFMVYLQKENIIDESGMPKERFSAEFPKEGPSILRIQQVVRGDSAAYFCASSPPMGPSSNNEQFFGPGTRLTVL.